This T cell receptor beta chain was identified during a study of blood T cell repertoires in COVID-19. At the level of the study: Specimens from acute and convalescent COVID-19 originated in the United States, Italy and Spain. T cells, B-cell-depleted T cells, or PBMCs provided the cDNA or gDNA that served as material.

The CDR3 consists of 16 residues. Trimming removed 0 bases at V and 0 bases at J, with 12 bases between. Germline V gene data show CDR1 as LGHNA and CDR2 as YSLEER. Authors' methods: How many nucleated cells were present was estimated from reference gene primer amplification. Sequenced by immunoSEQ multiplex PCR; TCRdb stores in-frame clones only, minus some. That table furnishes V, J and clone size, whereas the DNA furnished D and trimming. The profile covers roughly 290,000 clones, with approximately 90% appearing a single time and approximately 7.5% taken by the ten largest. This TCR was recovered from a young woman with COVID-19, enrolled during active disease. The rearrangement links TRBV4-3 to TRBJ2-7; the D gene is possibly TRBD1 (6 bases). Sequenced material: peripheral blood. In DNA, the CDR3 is TGCGCCAGCAGCCAAGACTGGGACATAGACTCCTACGAGCAGTACTTC. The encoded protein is CASSQDWDIDSYEQYF.